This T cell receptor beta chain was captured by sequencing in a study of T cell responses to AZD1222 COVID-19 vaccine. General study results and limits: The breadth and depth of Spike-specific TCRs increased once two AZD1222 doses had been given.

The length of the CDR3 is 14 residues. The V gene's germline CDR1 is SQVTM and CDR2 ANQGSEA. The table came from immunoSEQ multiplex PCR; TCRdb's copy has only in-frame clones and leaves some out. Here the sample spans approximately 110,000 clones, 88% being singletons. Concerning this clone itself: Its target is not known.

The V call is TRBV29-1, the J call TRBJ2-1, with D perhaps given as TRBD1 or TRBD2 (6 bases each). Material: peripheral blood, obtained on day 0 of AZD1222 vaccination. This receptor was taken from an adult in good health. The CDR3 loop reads CSAETGAPYNEQFF. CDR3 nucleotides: TGCAGTGCCGAAACGGGGGCCCCCTACAATGAGCAGTTCTTC.